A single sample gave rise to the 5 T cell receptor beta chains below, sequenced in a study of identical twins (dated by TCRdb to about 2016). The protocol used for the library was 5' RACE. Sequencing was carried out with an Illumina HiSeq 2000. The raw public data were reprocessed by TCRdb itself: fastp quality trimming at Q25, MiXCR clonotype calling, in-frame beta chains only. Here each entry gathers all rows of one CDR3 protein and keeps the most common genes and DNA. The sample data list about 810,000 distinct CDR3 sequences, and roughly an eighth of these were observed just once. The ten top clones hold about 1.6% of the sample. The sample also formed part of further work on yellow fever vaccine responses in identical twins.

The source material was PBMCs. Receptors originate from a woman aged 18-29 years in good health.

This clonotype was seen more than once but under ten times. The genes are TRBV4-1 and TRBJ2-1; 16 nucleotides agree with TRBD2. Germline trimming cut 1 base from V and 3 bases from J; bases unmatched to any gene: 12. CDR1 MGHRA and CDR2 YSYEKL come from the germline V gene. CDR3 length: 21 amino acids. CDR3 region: CASSQVQTGGLAGGFYNEQFF. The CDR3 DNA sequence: TGCGCCAGCAGCCAAGTCCAAACAGGGGGACTAGCGGGGGGGTTCTACAATGAGCAGTTCTTC.

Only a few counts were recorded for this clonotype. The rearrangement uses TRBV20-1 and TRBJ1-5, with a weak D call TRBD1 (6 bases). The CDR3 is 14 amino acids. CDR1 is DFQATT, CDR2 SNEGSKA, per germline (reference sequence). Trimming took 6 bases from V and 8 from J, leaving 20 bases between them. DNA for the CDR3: TGCAGTGCCAAGGGGGTCAGCACGGGGGAGCCCCAGCATTTT. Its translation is CSAKGVSTGEPQHF.

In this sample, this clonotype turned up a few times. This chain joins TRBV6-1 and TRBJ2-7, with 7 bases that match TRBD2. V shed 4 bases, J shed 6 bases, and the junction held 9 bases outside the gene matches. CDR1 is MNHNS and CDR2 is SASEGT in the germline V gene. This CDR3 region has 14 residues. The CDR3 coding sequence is TGTGCCAGCAGTGTTTCGGGGGGATTCGGCGAGCAGTACGTC. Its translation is CASSVSGGFGEQYV.

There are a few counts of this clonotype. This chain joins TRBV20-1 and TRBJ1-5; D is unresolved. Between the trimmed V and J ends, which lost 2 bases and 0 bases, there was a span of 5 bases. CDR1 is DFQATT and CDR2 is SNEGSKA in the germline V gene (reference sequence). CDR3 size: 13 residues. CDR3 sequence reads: CSARPDSNQPQHF. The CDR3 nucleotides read TGCAGTGCTAGACCCGATAGCAATCAGCCCCAGCATTTT.

In DNA, the CDR3 is TGTGCCACCAGTGACCCCACACGGTCCTACGAGCAGTACTTC. Translation gives CATSDPTRSYEQYF. The rearrangement joins TRBV24-1 to TRBJ2-7; D is undetermined. Per germline, CDR1 KGHDR and CDR2 SFDVKD. Deletions cut 4 bases from V and 1 base from J, with 10 bases between. CDR3 size: 14 residues.